The TCR beta chain described here comes from a study of cytomegalovirus exposure and HLA in healthy donors. At the time of sampling, donors were nominally healthy, though unrecorded immune exposures were likely. Primers: 60 Vbeta forward and 13 Jbeta reverse. Profiling relied on immunoSEQ multiplex PCR, and the TCRdb table lists in-frame clones only, not all of them. Among about 110,000 clones listed, approximately 82% were seen once. Germline CDR1 and CDR2: KGHSH and LQKENI. CDR3 size: 13 residues. The ends were cut back, 1 base at V and 7 bases at J, with 8 bases in the middle. This sequence joins TRBV18 and TRBJ1-3, with D maybe TRBD1 (5 bases). This TCR was sampled from a man aged 25 to 40 in good health and CMV-seropositive. Sequenced: PBMCs. Written as DNA, the CDR3 is TGTGCCAGCTCACCACGACAGTCGAACACCATATATTTT. Translation: CASSPRQSNTIYF. Full variable domain (missing parts from reference TRBV18 and TRBJ1-3): NAGVMQNPRHLVRRRGQEARLRCSPMKGHSHVYWYRQLPEEGLKFMVYLQKENIIDESGMPKERFSAEFPKEGPSILRIQQVVRGDSAAYFCASSPRQSNTIYFGEGSWLTVV.